Shown below are 6 T cell receptor beta chains from a single sample sequenced in a study of T-cell memory formation after mild COVID-19. Using its own MiXCR run on the 5' RACE reads, TCRdb lists one record per CDR3 protein. The sample consists of roughly 150,000 distinct CDR3 sequences, 13% of them appearing once. Material for sequencing was PBMCs or a T cell subset sorted from them (not recorded which). The receptors shown here come from a man younger than 35 who had mild COVID-19 (a few samples of this study predate the infection). Cell type and time point are not known.

The chain uses TRBV28 and TRBJ1-4; unclear D gene. CDR1 is MDHEN and CDR2 is SYDVKM in the germline V gene. Trimming pared 3 bases from V and 2 bases from J, leaving 13 bases between. The CDR3 totals 16 residues. The CDR3 region is CASSLSGKATNEKLFF. The CDR3 DNA is TGTGCCAGCAGTTTGAGCGGGAAGGCGACTAATGAAAAACTGTTTTTT.

The rearrangement joins TRBV4-3 to TRBJ1-4; the match to TRBD1 covers 8 bases. The CDR3 runs 16 residues. With 0 bases clipped from V and 6 bases from J, the junction kept 6 bases outside the gene matches. Germline CDR1 and CDR2: LGHNA and YSLEER. The CDR3 is CASSQDPQGADEKLFF. The CDR3 DNA reads TGCGCCAGCAGCCAAGATCCCCAGGGGGCGGATGAAAAACTGTTTTTT.

The rearrangement joins TRBV7-3 to TRBJ2-7; unclear D gene. This CDR3 is built from 13 residues. Germline CDR1 is SGHTA and CDR2 is FQGTGA. V was cut by 1 base and J by 4 bases, with 8 bases left in between. CDR3: CASSLMSPYEQYV. CDR3 nucleotide sequence: TGTGCCAGCAGCTTAATGTCCCCGTACGAGCAGTACGTC.

In its sample, this clonotype was seen a few times. J is TRBJ1-2 and V is TRBV7-9, with 7 bases identical to TRBD1. Germline assignment: CDR1 SEHNR and CDR2 FQNEAQ (reference sequence). The V gene end was trimmed by 2 bases and the J gene end by 2 bases; junction bases not matched to a gene: 5. This CDR3 is built from 15 residues. CDR3 DNA sequence: TGTGCCAGCAGCTTAATGGGACAGCCGAACTATGGCTACACCTTC. Translation: CASSLMGQPNYGYTF. The full variable domain, its missing parts supplied by reference TRBV7-9 and TRBJ1-2, is DTGVSQNPRHKITKRGQNVTFRCDPISEHNRLYWYRQTLGQGPEFLTYFQNEAQLEKSRLLSDRFSAERPKGSFSTLEIQRTEQGDSAMYLCASSLMGQPNYGYTFGSGTRLTVV.

This clonotype has only a few counts. The chain carries TRBV7-8 and TRBJ1-1; D possibly corresponds to TRBD1 (6 bases). The CDR3 loop spans 20 amino acids. Germline V CDR1 and CDR2: SGHVS, FQNEAQ. V lost 6 bases and J lost 0, with 29 bases in between. The CDR3 bases are TGTGCCAGCAGTTCGGCCCTAGCATTCGAGGCGGGGGGGCTGAACACTGAAGCTTTCTTT. Encoded protein: CASSSALAFEAGGLNTEAFF.

J is TRBJ1-6 and V is TRBV14, with unresolved D. The V gene's germline CDR1 is SGHDN and CDR2 FVKESK. The CDR3 totals 13 residues. Trimming took 2 bases from V and 6 from J, leaving 5 bases between them. The CDR3 DNA sequence: TGTGCCAGCAGCCAACTCCGTAATTCACCCCTCCACTTT. Translation gives CASSQLRNSPLHF.